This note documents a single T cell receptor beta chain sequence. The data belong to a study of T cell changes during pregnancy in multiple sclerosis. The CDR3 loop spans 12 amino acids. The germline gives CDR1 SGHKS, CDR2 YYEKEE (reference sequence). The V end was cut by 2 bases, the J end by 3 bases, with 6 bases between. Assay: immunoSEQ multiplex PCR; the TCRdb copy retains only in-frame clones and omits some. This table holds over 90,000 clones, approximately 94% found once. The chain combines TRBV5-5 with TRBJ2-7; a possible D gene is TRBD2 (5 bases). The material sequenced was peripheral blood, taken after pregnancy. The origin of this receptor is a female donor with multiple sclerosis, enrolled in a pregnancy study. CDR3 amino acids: CASSFGGYEQYF. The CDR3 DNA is TGTGCCAGCAGCTTCGGAGGCTACGAGCAGTACTTC.